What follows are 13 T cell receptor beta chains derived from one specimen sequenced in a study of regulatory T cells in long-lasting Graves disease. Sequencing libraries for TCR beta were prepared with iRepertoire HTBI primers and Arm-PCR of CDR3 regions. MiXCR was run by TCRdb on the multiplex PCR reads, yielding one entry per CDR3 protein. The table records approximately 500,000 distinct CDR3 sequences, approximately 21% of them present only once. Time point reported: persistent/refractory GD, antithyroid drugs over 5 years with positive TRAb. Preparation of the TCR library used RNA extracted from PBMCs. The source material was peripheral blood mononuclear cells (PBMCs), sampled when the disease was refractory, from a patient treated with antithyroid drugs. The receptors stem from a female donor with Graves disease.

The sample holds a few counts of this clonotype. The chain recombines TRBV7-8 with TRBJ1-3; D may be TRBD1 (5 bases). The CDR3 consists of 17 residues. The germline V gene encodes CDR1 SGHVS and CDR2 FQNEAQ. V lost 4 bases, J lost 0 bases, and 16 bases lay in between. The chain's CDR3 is CASSSRTLERSGNTIYF. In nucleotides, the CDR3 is TGTGCCAGCAGCTCCCGGACACTGGAACGCTCTGGAAACACCATATATTTT.

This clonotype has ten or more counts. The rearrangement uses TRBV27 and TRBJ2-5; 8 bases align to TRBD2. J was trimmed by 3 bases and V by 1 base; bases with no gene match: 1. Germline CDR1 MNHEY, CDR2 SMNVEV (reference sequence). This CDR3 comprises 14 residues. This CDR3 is CASSLYGGEETQYF. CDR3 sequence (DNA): TGTGCCAGCAGTTTATACGGGGGGGAAGAGACCCAGTACTTC.

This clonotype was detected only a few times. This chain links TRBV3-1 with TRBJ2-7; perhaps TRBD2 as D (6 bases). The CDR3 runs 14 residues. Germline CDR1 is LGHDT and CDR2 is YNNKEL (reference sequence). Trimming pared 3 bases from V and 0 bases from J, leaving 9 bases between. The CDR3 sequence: CASSHNGGSYEQYF. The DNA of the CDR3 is TGTGCCAGCAGCCATAACGGGGGCTCCTACGAGCAGTACTTC.

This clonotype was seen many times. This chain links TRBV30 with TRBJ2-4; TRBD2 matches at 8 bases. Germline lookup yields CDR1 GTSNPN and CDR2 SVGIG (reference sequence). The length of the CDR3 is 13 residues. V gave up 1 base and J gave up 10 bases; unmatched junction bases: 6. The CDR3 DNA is TGTGCCTGGAGTGCGGGAGGGCCTGGTATTCAGTACTTC. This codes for CAWSAGGPGIQYF.

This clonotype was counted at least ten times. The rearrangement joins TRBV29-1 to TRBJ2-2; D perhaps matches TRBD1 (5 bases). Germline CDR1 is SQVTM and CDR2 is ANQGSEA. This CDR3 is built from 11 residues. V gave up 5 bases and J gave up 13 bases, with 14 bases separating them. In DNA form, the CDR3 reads TGCAGCGTTACTCAGGGCCTGGGGCTGTTTTTT. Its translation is CSVTQGLGLFF.

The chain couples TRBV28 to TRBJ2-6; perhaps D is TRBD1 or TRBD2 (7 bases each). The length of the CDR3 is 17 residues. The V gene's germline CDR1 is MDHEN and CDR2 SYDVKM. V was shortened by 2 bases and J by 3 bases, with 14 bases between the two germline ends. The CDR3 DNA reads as TGTGCCAGCAGTTTACTCCAGGGGGGGGTTGGGGCCAACGTCCTGACTTTC. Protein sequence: CASSLLQGGVGANVLTF.

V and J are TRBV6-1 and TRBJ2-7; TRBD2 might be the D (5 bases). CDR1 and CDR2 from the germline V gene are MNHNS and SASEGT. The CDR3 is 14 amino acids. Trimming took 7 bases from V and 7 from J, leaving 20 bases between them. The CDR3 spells CASTQSGDSWEQYF. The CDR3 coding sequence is TGTGCCAGCACCCAGAGCGGCGATAGCTGGGAGCAGTACTTC.

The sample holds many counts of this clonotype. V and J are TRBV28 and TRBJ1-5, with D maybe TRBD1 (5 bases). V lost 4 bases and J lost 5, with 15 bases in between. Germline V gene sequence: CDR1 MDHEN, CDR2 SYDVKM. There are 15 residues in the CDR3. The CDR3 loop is CASSSSRGGYQPQHF. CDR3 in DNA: TGTGCCAGCAGTTCCTCCCGCGGGGGATATCAGCCCCAGCATTTT.

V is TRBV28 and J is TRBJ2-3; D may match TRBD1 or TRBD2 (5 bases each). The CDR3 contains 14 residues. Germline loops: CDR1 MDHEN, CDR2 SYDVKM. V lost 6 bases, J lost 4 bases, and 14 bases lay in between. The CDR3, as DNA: TGTGCCAGCAGACCCACGGGACGGTCAGATACGCAGTATTTT. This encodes CASRPTGRSDTQYF. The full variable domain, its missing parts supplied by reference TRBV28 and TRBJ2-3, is DVKVTQSSRYLVKRTGEKVFLECVQDMDHENMFWYRQDPGLGLRLIYFSYDVKMKEKGDIPEGYSVSREKKERFSLILESASTNQTSMYLCASRPTGRSDTQYFGPGTRLTVL.

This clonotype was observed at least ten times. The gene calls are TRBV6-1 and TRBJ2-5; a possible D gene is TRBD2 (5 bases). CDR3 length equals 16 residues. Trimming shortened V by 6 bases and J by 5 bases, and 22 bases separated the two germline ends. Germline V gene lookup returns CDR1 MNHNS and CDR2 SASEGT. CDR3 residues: CASSSRQAGGQETQYF. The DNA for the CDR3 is TGTGCCAGCAGCTCCCGCCAGGCCGGCGGGCAGGAGACCCAGTACTTC.

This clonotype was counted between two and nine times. CDR3: CASSLNFGTGYTEAFF. CDR3 DNA sequence: TGTGCCAGCAGTTTAAACTTCGGGACAGGGTACACTGAAGCTTTCTTT. The chain combines TRBV27 with TRBJ1-1, with 9 nucleotides matching TRBD1. Germline V gene sequence: CDR1 MNHEY, CDR2 SMNVEV (reference sequence). With V trimmed by 2 bases and J by 3 bases, 7 bases remained unmatched. The CDR3 is 16 amino acids.

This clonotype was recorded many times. CDR3 region: CASSWVGGAEGGYTF. In DNA, the CDR3 is TGTGCCAGCAGTTGGGTAGGGGGCGCAGAGGGTGGCTACACCTTC. The V gene is TRBV28, the J gene TRBJ1-2; TRBD1 matches at 7 bases. The CDR3 consists of 15 residues. Losses at the gene ends were 4 bases for V and 7 bases for J; bases not matched to a gene: 12. CDR1 is MDHEN and CDR2 is SYDVKM in the germline V gene.

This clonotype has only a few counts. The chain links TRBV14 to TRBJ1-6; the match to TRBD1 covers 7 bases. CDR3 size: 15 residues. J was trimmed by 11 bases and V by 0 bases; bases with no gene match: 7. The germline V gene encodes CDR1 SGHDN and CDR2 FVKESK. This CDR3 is CASSQDLQGRAPLHF. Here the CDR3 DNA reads TGTGCCAGCAGCCAAGATTTACAGGGGAGGGCACCCCTCCACTTT.